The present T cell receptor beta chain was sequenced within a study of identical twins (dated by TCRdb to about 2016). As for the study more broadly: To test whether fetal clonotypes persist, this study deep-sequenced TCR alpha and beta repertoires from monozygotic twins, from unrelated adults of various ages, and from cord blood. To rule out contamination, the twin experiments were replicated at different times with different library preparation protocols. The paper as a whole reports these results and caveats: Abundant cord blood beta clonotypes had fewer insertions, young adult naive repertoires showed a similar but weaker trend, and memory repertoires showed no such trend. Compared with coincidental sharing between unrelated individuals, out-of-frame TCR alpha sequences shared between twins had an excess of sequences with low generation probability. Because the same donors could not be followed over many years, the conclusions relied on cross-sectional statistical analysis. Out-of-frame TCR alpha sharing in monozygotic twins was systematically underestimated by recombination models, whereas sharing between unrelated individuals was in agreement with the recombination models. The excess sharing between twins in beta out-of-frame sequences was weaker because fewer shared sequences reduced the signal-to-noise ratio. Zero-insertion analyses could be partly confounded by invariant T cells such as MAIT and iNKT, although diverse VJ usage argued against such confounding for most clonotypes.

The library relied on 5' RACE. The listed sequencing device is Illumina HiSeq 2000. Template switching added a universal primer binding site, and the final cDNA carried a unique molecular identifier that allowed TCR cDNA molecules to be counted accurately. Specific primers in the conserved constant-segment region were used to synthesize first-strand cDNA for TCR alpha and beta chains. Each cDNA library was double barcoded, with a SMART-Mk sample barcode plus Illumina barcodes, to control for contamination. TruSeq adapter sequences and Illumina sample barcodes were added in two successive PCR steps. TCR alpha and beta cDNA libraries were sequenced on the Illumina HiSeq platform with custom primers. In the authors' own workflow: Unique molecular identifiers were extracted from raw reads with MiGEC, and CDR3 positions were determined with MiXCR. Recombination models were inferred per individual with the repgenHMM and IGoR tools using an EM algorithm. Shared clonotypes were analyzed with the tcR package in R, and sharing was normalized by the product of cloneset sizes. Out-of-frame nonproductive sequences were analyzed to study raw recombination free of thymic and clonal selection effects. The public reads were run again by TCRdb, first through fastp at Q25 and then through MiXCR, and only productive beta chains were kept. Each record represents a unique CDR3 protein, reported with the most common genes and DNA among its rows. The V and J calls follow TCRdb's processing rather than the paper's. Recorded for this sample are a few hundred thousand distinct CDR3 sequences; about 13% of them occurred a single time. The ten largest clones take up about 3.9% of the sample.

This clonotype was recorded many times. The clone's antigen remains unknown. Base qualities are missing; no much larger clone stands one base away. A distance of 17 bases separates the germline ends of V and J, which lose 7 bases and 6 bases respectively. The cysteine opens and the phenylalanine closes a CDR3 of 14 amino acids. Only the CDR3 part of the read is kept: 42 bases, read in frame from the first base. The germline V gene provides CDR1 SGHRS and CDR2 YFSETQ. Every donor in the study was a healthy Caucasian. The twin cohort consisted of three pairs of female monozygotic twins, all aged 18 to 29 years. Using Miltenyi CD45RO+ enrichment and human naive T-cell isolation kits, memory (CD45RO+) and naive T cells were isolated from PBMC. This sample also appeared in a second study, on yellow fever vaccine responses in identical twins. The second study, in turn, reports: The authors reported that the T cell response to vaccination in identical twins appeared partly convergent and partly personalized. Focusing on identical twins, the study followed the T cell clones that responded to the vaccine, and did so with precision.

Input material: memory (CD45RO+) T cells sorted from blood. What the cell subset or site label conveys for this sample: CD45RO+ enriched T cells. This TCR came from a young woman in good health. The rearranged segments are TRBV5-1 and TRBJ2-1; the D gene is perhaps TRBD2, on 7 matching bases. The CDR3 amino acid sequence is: CASFPGGGVNEQFF. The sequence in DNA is TGCGCCAGCTTCCCCGGCGGGGGCGTCAATGAGCAGTTCTTC. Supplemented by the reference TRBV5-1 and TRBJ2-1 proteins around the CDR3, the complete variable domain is KAGVTQTPRYLIKTRGQQVTLSCSPISGHRSVSWYQQTPGQGLQFLFEYFSETQRNKGNFPGRFSGRQFSNSRSEMNVSTLELGDSALYLCASFPGGGVNEQFFGPGTRLTVL.